This T cell receptor (beta chain) was identified in a study of cytomegalovirus exposure and HLA in healthy donors. About this clone itself: The sample contains more than one DNA sequence encoding this CDR3.

PCR used 60 Vbeta primers and 13 Jbeta primers. This table comes from immunoSEQ multiplex PCR, and its TCRdb copy is limited to in-frame clones, with some not included. The sample includes 90,000 to 110,000 clones, roughly two thirds of them seen just once. This CDR3 has 13 residues. Trimming shortened V by 6 bases and J by 2 bases, and 8 bases separated the two germline ends. Germline V gene lookup returns CDR1 MNHEY and CDR2 SMNVEV (reference sequence). The sequence was collected from a man younger than 40 in good health and CMV-seronegative. The sequenced sample was PBMCs. This chain connects TRBV27 to TRBJ1-5, with D maybe TRBD1 (6 bases). CDR3 sequence: CASRQGGNQPQHF. The CDR3 region has the DNA TGTGCCAGCAGACAGGGAGGCAATCAGCCCCAGCATTTT.